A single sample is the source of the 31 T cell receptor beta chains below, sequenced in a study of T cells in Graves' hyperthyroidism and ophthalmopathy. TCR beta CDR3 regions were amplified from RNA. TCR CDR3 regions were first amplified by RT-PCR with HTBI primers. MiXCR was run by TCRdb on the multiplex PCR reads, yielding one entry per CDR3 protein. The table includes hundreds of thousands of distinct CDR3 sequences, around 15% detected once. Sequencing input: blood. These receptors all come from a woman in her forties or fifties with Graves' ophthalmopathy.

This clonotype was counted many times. CDR3 coding DNA: TGTGCCAGCAGTTTATGGTCAGGGAGTACTCAGCCCCAGCATTTT. Its translation is CASSLWSGSTQPQHF. This chain connects TRBV12-3 or TRBV12-4 to TRBJ1-5; a weak D match, TRBD1 (5 bases). Trimming shortened V by 2 bases and J by 6 bases, and 14 bases separated the two germline ends. The CDR3 covers 15 residues.

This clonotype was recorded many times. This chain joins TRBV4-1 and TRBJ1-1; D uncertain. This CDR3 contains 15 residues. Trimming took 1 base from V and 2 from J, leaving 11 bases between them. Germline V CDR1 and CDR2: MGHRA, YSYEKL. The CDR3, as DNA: TGCGCCAGCAGCCAAGCTGGACGGACTAACACTGAAGCTTTCTTT. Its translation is CASSQAGRTNTEAFF.

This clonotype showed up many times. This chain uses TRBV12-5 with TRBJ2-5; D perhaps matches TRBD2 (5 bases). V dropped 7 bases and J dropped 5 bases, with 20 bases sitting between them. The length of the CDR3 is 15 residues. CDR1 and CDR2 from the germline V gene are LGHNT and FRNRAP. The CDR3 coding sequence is TGTGCTAGTGCTTTAGGACTTATAGGTGGGGAGACCCAGTACTTC. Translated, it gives CASALGLIGGETQYF.

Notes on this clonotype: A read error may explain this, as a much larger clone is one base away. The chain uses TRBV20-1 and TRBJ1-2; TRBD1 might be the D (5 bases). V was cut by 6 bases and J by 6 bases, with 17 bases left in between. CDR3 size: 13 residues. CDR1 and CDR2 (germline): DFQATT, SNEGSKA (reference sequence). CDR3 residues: CSARGRGGDGYTF. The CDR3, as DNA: TGCAGTGCCCGGGGGAGGGGCGGGGATGGCTACACCTTC.

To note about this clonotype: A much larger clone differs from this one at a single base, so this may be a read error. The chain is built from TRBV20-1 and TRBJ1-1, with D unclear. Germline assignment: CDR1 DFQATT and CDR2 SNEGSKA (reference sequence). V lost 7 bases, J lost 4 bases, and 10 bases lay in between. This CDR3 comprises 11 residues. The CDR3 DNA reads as TGCAGTGACGACGGGAGCACTGAAGCTTTCTTT. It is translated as CSDDGSTEAFF.

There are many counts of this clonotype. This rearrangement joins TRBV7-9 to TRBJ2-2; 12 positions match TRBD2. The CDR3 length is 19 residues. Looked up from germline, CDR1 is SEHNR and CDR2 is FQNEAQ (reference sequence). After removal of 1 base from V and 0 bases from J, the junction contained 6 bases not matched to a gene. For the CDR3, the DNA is TGTGCCAGCAGCTTAGTAGCGGGACTAGCGGGCTCGAACACCGGGGAGCTGTTTTTT. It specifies CASSLVAGLAGSNTGELFF.

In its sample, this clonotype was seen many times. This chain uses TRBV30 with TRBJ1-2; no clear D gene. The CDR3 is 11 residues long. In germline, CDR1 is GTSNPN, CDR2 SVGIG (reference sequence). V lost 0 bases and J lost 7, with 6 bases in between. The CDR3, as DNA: TGTGCCTGGAGTGTAGTGGGTGGCTACACCTTC. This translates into CAWSVVGGYTF. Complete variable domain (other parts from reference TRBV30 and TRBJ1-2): SQTIHQWPATLVQPVGSPLSLECTVEGTSNPNLYWYRQAAGRGLQLLFYSVGIGQISSEVPQNLSASRPQDRQFILSSKKLLLSDSGFYLCAWSVVGGYTFGSGTRLTVV.

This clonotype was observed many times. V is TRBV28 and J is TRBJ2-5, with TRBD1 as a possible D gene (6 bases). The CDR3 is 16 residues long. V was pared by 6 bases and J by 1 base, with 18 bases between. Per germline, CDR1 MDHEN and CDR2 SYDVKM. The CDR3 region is CASSNQKGHFQETQYF. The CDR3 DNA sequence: TGTGCCAGCAGCAACCAGAAGGGACACTTCCAAGAGACCCAGTACTTC.

This CDR3 is CSARVAGAADTQYF. DNA of the CDR3: TGCAGTGCTAGGGTAGCGGGAGCCGCAGATACGCAGTATTTT. The chain carries TRBV20-1 and TRBJ2-3; TRBD2 matches 9 bases. This CDR3 spans 14 amino acids. Germline V gives CDR1 DFQATT, CDR2 SNEGSKA (reference sequence). After removal of 3 bases from V and 4 bases from J, the junction contained 5 bases not matched to a gene.

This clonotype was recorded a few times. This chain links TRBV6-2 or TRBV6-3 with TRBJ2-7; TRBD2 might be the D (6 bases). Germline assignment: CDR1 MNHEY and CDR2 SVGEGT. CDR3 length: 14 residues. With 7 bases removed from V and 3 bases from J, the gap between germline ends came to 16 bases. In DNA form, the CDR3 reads TGTGCCAGCATCCCCAACGTGGGGGGCTACGAGCAGTACTTC. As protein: CASIPNVGGYEQYF.

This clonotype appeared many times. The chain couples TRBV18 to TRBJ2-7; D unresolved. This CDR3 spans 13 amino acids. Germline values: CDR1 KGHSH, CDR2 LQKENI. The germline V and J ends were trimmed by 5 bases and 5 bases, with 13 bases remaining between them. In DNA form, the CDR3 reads TGTGCCAGCTCAGTGGTCGGGTCAGACGAGCAGTACTTC. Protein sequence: CASSVVGSDEQYF.

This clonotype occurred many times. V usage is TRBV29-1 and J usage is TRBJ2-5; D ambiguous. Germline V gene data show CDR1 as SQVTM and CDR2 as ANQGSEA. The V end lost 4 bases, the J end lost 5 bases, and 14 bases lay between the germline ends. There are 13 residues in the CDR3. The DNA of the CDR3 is TGCAGCGTTGGTCCGGTAGTTCTGGAGACCCAGTACTTC. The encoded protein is CSVGPVVLETQYF.

CDR3 sequence: CASSLDGGNNEQFF. The DNA of the CDR3 is TGCGCCAGCAGCTTGGATGGGGGAAACAATGAGCAGTTCTTC. The chain uses TRBV5-1 and TRBJ2-1, with D possibly being TRBD1 or TRBD2 (5 bases each). This CDR3 is built from 14 residues. The ends were cut back, 0 bases at V and 5 bases at J, with 9 bases in the middle. The germline gives CDR1 SGHRS, CDR2 YFSETQ.

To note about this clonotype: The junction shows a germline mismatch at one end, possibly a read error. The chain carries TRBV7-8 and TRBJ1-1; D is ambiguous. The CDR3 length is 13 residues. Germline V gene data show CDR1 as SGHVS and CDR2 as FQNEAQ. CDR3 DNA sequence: TGTGCCAGCAGCCCGAGGCACCACGCTGAAGCTTTATTT. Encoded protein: CASSPRHHAEALF.

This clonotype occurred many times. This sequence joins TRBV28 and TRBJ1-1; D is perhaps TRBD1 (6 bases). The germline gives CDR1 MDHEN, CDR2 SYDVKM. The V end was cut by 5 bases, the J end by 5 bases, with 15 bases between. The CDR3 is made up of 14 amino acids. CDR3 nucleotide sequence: TGTGCCAGCAGTACTATGAACAGGGTTACTGAAGCTTTCTTT. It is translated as CASSTMNRVTEAFF.

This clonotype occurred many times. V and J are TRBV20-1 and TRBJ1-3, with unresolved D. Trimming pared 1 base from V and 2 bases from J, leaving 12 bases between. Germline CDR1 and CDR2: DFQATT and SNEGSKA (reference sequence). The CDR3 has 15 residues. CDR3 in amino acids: CSARVPRGAGNTIYF. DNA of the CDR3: TGCAGTGCTAGAGTACCTCGCGGGGCTGGAAACACCATATATTTT.

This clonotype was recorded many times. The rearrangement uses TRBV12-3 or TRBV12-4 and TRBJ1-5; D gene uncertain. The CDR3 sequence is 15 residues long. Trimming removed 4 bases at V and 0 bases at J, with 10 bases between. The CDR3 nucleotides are TGTGCCAGCAGTTCAAGGAAAACTAGCAATCAGCCCCAGCATTTT. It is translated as CASSSRKTSNQPQHF.

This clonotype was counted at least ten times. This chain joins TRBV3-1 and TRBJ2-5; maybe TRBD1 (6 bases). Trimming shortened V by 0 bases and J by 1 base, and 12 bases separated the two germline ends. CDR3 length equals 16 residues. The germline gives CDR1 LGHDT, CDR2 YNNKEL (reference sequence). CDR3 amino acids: CASSQEGWDTQETQYF. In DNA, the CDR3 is TGTGCCAGCAGCCAAGAAGGTTGGGACACCCAAGAGACCCAGTACTTC.

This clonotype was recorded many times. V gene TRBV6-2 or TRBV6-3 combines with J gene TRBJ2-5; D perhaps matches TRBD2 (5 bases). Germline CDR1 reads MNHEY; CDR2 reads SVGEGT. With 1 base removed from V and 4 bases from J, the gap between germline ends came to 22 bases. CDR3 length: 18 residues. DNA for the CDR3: TGTGCCAGCAGTTACTGGGGAACAGCCAAAGCTGGAGGAGAGACCCAGTACTTC. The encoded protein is CASSYWGTAKAGGETQYF.

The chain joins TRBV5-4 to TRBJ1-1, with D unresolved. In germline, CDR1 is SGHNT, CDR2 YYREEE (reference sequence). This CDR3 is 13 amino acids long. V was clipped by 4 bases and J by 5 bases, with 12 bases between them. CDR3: CASSASPETEAFF. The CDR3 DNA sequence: TGTGCCAGCAGCGCCTCTCCGGAAACTGAAGCTTTCTTT.

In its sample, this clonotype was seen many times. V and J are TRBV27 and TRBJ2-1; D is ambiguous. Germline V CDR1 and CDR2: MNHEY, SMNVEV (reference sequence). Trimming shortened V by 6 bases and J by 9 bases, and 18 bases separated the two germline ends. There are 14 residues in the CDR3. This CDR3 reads CASSARGPLFEQFF. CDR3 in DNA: TGTGCCAGCAGCGCAAGAGGACCGCTGTTTGAGCAGTTCTTC.

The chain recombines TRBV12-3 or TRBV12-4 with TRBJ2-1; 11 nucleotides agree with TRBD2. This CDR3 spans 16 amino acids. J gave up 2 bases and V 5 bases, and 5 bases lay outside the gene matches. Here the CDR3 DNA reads TGTGCCAGCAGTACTCGACTAGCGGGAACCTACAATGAGCAGTTCTTC. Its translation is CASSTRLAGTYNEQFF.

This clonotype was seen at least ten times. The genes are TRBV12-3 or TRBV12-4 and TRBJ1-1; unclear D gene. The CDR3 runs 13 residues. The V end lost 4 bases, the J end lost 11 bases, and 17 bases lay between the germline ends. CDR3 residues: CASSSHVGPSAFF. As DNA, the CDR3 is TGTGCCAGCAGTTCCCACGTCGGGCCGAGTGCTTTCTTT.

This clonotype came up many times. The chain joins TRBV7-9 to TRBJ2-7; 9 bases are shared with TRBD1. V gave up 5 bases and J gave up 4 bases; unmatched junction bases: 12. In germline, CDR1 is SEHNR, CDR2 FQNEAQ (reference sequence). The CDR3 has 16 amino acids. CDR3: CASSDPGQGIGYEQYF. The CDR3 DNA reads TGTGCCAGCAGCGACCCGGGACAGGGTATTGGGTACGAGCAGTACTTC.

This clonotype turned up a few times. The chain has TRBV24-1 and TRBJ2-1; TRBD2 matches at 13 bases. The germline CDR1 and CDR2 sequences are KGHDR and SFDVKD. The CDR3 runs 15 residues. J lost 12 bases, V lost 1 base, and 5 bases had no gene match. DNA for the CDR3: TGTGCCACCAGTGATTTAACTAGCGGGAGGGATCGGCAGTTCTTC. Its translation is CATSDLTSGRDRQFF.

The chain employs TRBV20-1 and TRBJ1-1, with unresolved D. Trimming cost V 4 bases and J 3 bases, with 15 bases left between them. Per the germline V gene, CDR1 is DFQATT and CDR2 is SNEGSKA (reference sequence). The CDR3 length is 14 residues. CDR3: CSATPGDLDTEAFF. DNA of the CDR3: TGCAGTGCTACTCCAGGTGATTTGGACACTGAAGCTTTCTTT.

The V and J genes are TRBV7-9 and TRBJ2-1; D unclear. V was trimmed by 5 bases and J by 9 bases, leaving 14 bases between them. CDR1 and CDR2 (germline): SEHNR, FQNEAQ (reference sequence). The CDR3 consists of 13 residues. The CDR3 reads CASSPPIGPEQFF. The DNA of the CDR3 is TGTGCCAGCAGCCCCCCAATTGGTCCTGAGCAGTTCTTC.

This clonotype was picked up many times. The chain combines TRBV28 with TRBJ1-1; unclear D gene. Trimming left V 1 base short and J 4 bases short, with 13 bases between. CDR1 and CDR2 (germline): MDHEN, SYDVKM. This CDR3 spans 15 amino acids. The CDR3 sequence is CASSLFLSGSTEAFF. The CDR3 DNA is TGTGCCAGCAGTTTATTTTTGTCGGGATCCACTGAAGCTTTCTTT.

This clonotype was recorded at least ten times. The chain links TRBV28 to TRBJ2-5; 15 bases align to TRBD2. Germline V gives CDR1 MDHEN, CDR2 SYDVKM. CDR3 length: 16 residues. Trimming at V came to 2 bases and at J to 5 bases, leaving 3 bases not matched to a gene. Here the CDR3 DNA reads TGTGCCAGCAGTTTACGGACTAGCGGGAGGGCGGAGACCCAGTACTTC. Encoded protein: CASSLRTSGRAETQYF.

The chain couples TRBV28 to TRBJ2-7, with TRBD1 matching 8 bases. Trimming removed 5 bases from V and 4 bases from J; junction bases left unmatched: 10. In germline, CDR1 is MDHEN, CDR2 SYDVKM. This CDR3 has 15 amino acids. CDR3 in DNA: TGTGCCAGCAGTCCCGGGACAGGATGGAGATACGAGCAGTACTTC. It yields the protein CASSPGTGWRYEQYF.

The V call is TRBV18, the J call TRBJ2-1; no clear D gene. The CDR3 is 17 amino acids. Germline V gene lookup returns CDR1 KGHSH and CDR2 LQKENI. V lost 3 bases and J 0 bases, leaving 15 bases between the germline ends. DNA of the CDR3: TGTGCCAGCTCACCCTGGCGGTCGGGTCTCTCCTACAATGAGCAGTTCTTC. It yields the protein CASSPWRSGLSYNEQFF.